This T cell receptor (beta chain) appears in the sequencing data of a study of identical twins. This clonotype was detected only a few times. Its antigen remains unknown. Germline V gives CDR1 SGHTA, CDR2 FQGNSA. This CDR3 spans 15 amino acids. V lost 3 bases, J lost 6 bases, and 17 bases lay in between. TCRdb processed the 5' RACE reads anew with MiXCR; each CDR3 protein has one entry. The sample includes about 690,000 distinct CDR3 sequences, approximately 6.1% of them seen just once. Study findings and constraints: Cord blood's abundant beta clonotypes had fewer insertions, unlike memory repertoires.

This TCR was sampled from a young man in good health. Sequenced: naive T cells sorted from blood. The V gene is TRBV7-2, the J gene TRBJ1-2; D gene unclear. This CDR3 is CASSFGGIATNGYTF. The CDR3 DNA sequence: TGTGCCAGCAGCTTTGGAGGGATCGCCACTAATGGCTACACCTTC.